These 20 T cell receptor beta chains share one sample of origin, sequenced in a study of siplizumab effects on memory and regulatory T cells. Profiled with immunoSEQ multiplex PCR; TCRdb holds only in-frame clones, not every one. The table records roughly 70,000 clones, roughly 93% of them present only once. Sample: CD8+ T cells sorted from blood. The source of these receptors is a human donor in good health.

The rearrangement joins TRBV12-5 to TRBJ1-3; D uncertain. The germline V and J ends were trimmed by 1 base and 8 bases, with 6 bases remaining between them. The CDR3 loop spans 12 amino acids. Germline CDR1 and CDR2: LGHNT and FRNRAP. The CDR3 reads CASGLDVDTIYF. The CDR3 DNA follows: TGTGCTAGTGGTTTGGATGTGGACACCATATATTTT.

The chain joins TRBV4-1 to TRBJ2-7; D could derive from TRBD1 or TRBD2 (5 bases each). The CDR3 extends over 14 amino acids. V lost 1 base and J lost 5, with 12 bases in between. Germline CDR1 MGHRA, CDR2 YSYEKL. CDR3 DNA: TGCGCCAGCAGCCAAGCGGGGTTCAGGGACGAGCAGTACTTC. Protein: CASSQAGFRDEQYF.

The rearrangement uses TRBV5-4 and TRBJ2-1, with TRBD2 matching over 8 bases. Germline V lookup: CDR1 SGHNT, CDR2 YYREEE (reference sequence). Germline trimming cut 6 bases from V and 0 bases from J; bases unmatched to any gene: 5. The CDR3 runs to 15 residues. As DNA, the CDR3 is TGTGCCAGCACGCGGGGGGCCAGCTCCTACAATGAGCAGTTCTTC. Its protein product is CASTRGASSYNEQFF.

CDR3 region: CASSLGTSGQETQYF. The CDR3 DNA sequence: TGTGCCAGCAGCCTCGGGACTAGCGGCCAAGAGACCCAGTACTTC. V usage is TRBV7-7 and J usage is TRBJ2-5; TRBD2 matches 11 bases. J was trimmed by 1 base and V by 5 bases; bases with no gene match: 3. CDR3 length equals 15 residues. CDR1 is SSHAT and CDR2 is FNYEAQ in the germline V gene (reference sequence).

V is TRBV7-3 and J is TRBJ2-3, with 7 positions matching TRBD2. After removal of 6 bases from V and 0 bases from J, the junction contained 6 bases not matched to a gene. Per germline, CDR1 SGHTA and CDR2 FQGTGA. The CDR3 extends over 15 amino acids. The CDR3 protein is CASSSGLSSTDTQYF. As DNA, the CDR3 is TGTGCCAGCAGTTCGGGACTATCTAGCACAGATACGCAGTATTTT.

The CDR3 protein is CASSDRGLKFF. The CDR3 region has the DNA TGTGCCAGCAGTGACCGGGGTCTTAAGTTCTTC. The rearrangement uses TRBV6-5 and TRBJ2-1; weak D call: TRBD2 (5 bases). Germline loops: CDR1 MNHEY, CDR2 SVGAGI. Trimming removed 5 bases from V and 14 bases from J, with 13 bases in between. The CDR3 is 11 residues long.

The CDR3 nucleotides are TGTGCCAGCAGTTCTCCGAGACAGGGGGCAAGTGGCTACACCTTC. It specifies CASSSPRQGASGYTF. V is TRBV28 and J is TRBJ1-2; 10 bases line up with TRBD1. V trimming: 4 bases; J trimming: 7 bases; junction bases outside the gene matches: 9. Per the germline V gene, CDR1 is MDHEN and CDR2 is SYDVKM. This CDR3 has 15 amino acids.

This clone came up once. This specimen includes other DNA sequences encoding the same CDR3. The V gene is TRBV28, the J gene TRBJ1-1; D not resolved. V was pared by 1 base and J by 2 bases, with 5 bases between. This CDR3 contains 13 residues. CDR1 and CDR2 from the germline V gene are MDHEN and SYDVKM. In DNA form, the CDR3 reads TGTGCCAGCAGTTTATCTCCCAACACTGAAGCTTTCTTT. Protein product: CASSLSPNTEAFF.

This chain uses TRBV27 with TRBJ2-7; TRBD1 agrees at 9 bases. The CDR3 totals 17 residues. V lost 2 bases, J lost 3 bases, and 11 bases stayed unmatched. Germline V gene lookup returns CDR1 MNHEY and CDR2 SMNVEV (reference sequence). Written as DNA, the CDR3 is TGTGCCAGCAGTTTACCCGGGACAGGGTCAAAGAACTACGAGCAGTACTTC. This sequence encodes CASSLPGTGSKNYEQYF.

V and J are TRBV29-1 and TRBJ2-7, with D possibly TRBD2 on 6 matching bases. The CDR3 runs to 10 residues. CDR1 SQVTM and CDR2 ANQGSEA come from the germline V gene. With 6 bases removed from V and 6 bases from J, the gap between germline ends came to 9 bases. The CDR3 DNA reads TGCAGCGTGGACGGGGGCGAGCAGTACTTC. Encoded protein: CSVDGGEQYF.

The chain combines TRBV9 with TRBJ2-3; TRBD1 matches at 9 bases. The V segment lost 3 bases and the J segment 1 base; nucleotides outside the gene matches: 3. The CDR3 loop spans 15 amino acids. Germline CDR1 SGDLS, CDR2 YYNGEE. The CDR3 loop reads CASSATGGGTDTQYF. The DNA for the CDR3 is TGTGCCAGCAGCGCCACAGGGGGCGGCACAGATACGCAGTATTTT.

V usage is TRBV7-6 and J usage is TRBJ1-2; D uncertain. Germline-derived CDR1 and CDR2 are SGHVS and FNYEAQ. The V and J ends lost 1 base and 0 bases respectively, with 6 bases between them. The CDR3 is made up of 14 amino acids. The CDR3 region is CASSLDDANYGYTF. The DNA for the CDR3 is TGTGCCAGCAGCTTAGACGATGCTAACTATGGCTACACCTTC.

J is TRBJ2-1 and V is TRBV4-3; no definite D call. There are 15 residues in the CDR3. V was cut by 0 bases and J by 2 bases, with 8 bases left in between. Germline CDR1 is LGHNA and CDR2 is YSLEER. The CDR3 sequence: CASSQDSRTYNEQFF. Here the CDR3 DNA reads TGCGCCAGCAGCCAAGATAGTAGGACCTACAATGAGCAGTTCTTC.

This chain links TRBV27 with TRBJ2-2; D uncertain. The V and J ends lost 6 bases and 4 bases respectively, with 15 bases between them. Germline V gene sequence: CDR1 MNHEY, CDR2 SMNVEV (reference sequence). The CDR3 runs 15 residues. The CDR3 here is CASSLGPGFTGELFF. CDR3 sequence (DNA): TGTGCCAGCAGCCTAGGGCCGGGCTTCACCGGGGAGCTGTTTTTT.

The V gene is TRBV19, the J gene TRBJ1-1; TRBD1 agrees at 8 bases. Germline loops: CDR1 LNHDA, CDR2 SQIVND (reference sequence). J was trimmed by 6 bases and V by 7 bases; bases with no gene match: 10. The CDR3 runs to 14 residues. This CDR3 is CASKSTGDVAEAFF. The CDR3 DNA sequence: TGTGCCAGTAAGTCGACAGGGGATGTCGCTGAAGCTTTCTTT.

The rearrangement joins TRBV27 to TRBJ2-5; D not resolved. The J call may be in error: the DNA end matches TRBJ2-7 better. CDR1 MNHEY and CDR2 SMNVEV come from the germline V gene (reference sequence). This CDR3 is built from 13 residues. The CDR3 spells CASSLSFPNEQYF. CDR3 nucleotides: TGTGCCAGCAGTTTATCTTTCCCTAACGAGCAGTACTTC.

This clone was detected once. The CDR3 reads CASSYTPTGNYGYTF. Here the CDR3 DNA reads TGTGCCAGCAGTTACACCCCGACAGGAAACTATGGCTACACCTTC. The chain is built from TRBV6-5 and TRBJ1-2; D is possibly TRBD1 (6 bases). Looked up from germline, CDR1 is MNHEY and CDR2 is SVGAGI. V lost 2 bases to trimming and J lost 2 bases, with 12 bases between them. The length of the CDR3 is 15 residues.

The chain has TRBV25-1 and TRBJ1-1; D is uncertain. The ends were cut back, 3 bases at V and 5 bases at J, with 13 bases in the middle. Germline V gives CDR1 MGHDK, CDR2 SYGVNS. This CDR3 is built from 14 residues. CDR3: CASSEGSTRTEAFF. Here the CDR3 DNA reads TGTGCCAGCAGTGAGGGGTCCACAAGGACTGAAGCTTTCTTT.

V gene TRBV7-6 combines with J gene TRBJ2-1, with 13 bases that match TRBD2. CDR3 length: 17 amino acids. Germline V lookup: CDR1 SGHVS, CDR2 FNYEAQ. J was trimmed by 0 bases and V by 5 bases; bases with no gene match: 4. This CDR3 is CASSPGLAGASYNEQFF. The CDR3 DNA follows: TGTGCCAGCAGCCCAGGACTAGCGGGGGCCTCCTACAATGAGCAGTTCTTC.

V is TRBV18 and J is TRBJ2-7; D is unclear. CDR1 KGHSH and CDR2 LQKENI come from the germline V gene. CDR3 length: 13 residues. Deletions cut 4 bases from V and 2 bases from J, with 9 bases between. CDR3 nucleotide sequence: TGTGCCAGCTCACTAGGCCGGACCTACGAGCAGTACTTC. Its protein product is CASSLGRTYEQYF.